This TCR beta chain was recovered during a study of T-cell memory formation after mild COVID-19. TCRdb itself ran the 5' RACE reads through MiXCR, one entry per CDR3 protein. The profile shows around 300,000 distinct CDR3 sequences, roughly an eighth of them singletons. The CDR3 consists of 13 residues. The germline CDR1 and CDR2 sequences are LGHDT and YNNKEL (reference sequence). V lost 2 bases and J lost 3, with 7 bases in between. Only a few counts were recorded for this clonotype. The chain couples TRBV3-1 to TRBJ2-5; tentatively, D is TRBD2 (5 bases). The specimen sequenced was PBMCs or a T cell subset sorted from them (not recorded which). This TCR was recovered from a man aged 18-30 years who had mild COVID-19 (a few samples of this study predate the infection). Cell type and time point are not known. CDR3 in amino acids: CASSQTGEETQYF. The DNA for the CDR3 is TGTGCCAGCAGCCAAACCGGGGAAGAGACCCAGTACTTC.